The TCR beta chain described here comes from a study of blood T cell repertoires in COVID-19. For the study at large: Some COVID-19 samples were acute and others convalescent; all came from the United States, Italy and Spain.

In the source study's methods: Estimated nucleated cell counts came from reference gene primer amplification. Assay used: immunoSEQ multiplex PCR; TCRdb lists only in-frame clones, some missing. V and J calls and clone size are as listed in that table; D and trimming were resolved from the DNA. The profile shows roughly 200,000 clones, approximately 86% of them singletons. Germline V CDR1 and CDR2: MNHEY, SMNVEV (reference sequence). This CDR3 is 18 amino acids long. V was pared by 0 bases and J by 2 bases, with 9 bases of the junction left unmatched. The source of this sequence is a woman aged 25 to 39 who had been exposed to COVID-19. The sample comprised PBMCs or T cells enriched from blood (not recorded which). V gene TRBV27 combines with J gene TRBJ2-2; 7 nucleotides align to TRBD1. CDR3 DNA sequence: TGTGCCAGCAGTTTATCCTTGACAGGGTACTATAACACCGGGGAGCTGTTTTTT. As protein: CASSLSLTGYYNTGELFF.